These T cell receptor beta chains were read from a single sample in a study of siplizumab effects on memory and regulatory T cells. Libraries were prepared by immunoSEQ multiplex PCR; TCRdb keeps only in-frame clonotypes and omits some of them. The sample holds approximately 100,000 clones, approximately 90% seen once. Source material: Tregs sorted from blood. These receptors were obtained from a human donor in good health. Both conserved end residues are part of each CDR3.

V: TRBV28; J: TRBJ2-3; CDR3: CASSKPPDTQYF
V: TRBV7-9; J: TRBJ2-3; CDR3: CASSPRPLDTQYF
V: TRBV5-1; J: TRBJ2-2; CDR3: CASSLGQATGELFF
V: TRBV14; J: TRBJ2-5; CDR3: CASSPGGTQYF
V: TRBV15; J: TRBJ2-3; CDR3: CATSWGQTLTDTQYF
V: TRBV19; J: TRBJ2-1; CDR3: CASSIGTSGAELEQFF
V: TRBV18; J: TRBJ2-5; CDR3: CASSPEVIETQYF
V: TRBV25-1; J: TRBJ2-5; CDR3: CASSVQETQYF
V: TRBV27; J: TRBJ1-5; CDR3: CASSLTYSNQPQHF
V: TRBV20-1; J: TRBJ1-2; CDR3: CSASVVGGYTF
V: TRBV27; J: TRBJ1-2; CDR3: CASSRRTGDRIYGYTF
V: TRBV10-1; J: TRBJ2-7; CDR3: CASKESGRAYEQYF
V: TRBV27; J: TRBJ1-5; CDR3: CASSSRQGGGQPQHF
V: TRBV11-2; J: TRBJ2-1; CDR3: CASSILASIYNEQFF
V: TRBV18; J: TRBJ2-3; CDR3: CASSPRTGVGPDTQYF
V: TRBV6-6; J: TRBJ1-2; CDR3: CASSYNGPNGYTF
V: TRBV5-1; J: TRBJ2-3; CDR3: CASSLGPSTDTQYF
V: TRBV19; J: TRBJ1-3; CDR3: CASSIRAGRASGNTIYF
V: TRBV9; J: TRBJ2-1; CDR3: CASSQGSSQFF
V: TRBV2; J: TRBJ2-2; CDR3: CASSGFWAGELFF
V: TRBV6-5; J: TRBJ2-5; CDR3: CASSYWAETQYF
V: TRBV5-4; J: TRBJ1-3; CDR3: CASSVQGRNTIYF
V: TRBV19; J: TRBJ1-6; CDR3: CASSMLSGRFNSPLHF
V: TRBV7-9; J: TRBJ2-7; CDR3: CASSPRGGHEQYF
V: TRBV11-2; J: TRBJ2-1; CDR3: CASSEHIASGWHNEQFF
V: TRBV7-9; J: TRBJ1-2; CDR3: CASSLVGGIRLGYTF
V: TRBV7-9; J: TRBJ2-3; CDR3: CASSLTSGSTNTQYF
V: TRBV19; J: TRBJ1-2; CDR3: CASSIDGVLDYGYTF
V: TRBV6-1; J: TRBJ1-5; CDR3: CASSSNQPQHF
V: TRBV5-1; J: TRBJ2-2; CDR3: CASSLANSAGVAGELFF
V: TRBV30; J: TRBJ2-2; CDR3: CAWGTGLAGSHGELFF
V: TRBV11-2; J: TRBJ1-1; CDR3: CASSKGLTVPEAFF
V: TRBV30; J: TRBJ2-1; CDR3: CAWRGLAGIWGEQFF
V: TRBV9; J: TRBJ2-1; CDR3: CASSIGVGSRREQFF
V: TRBV19; J: TRBJ2-7; CDR3: CASAGQGSEQYF
V: TRBV10-3; J: TRBJ2-1; CDR3: CAISFPGRGLAGNSSYNEQFF
V: TRBV27; J: TRBJ2-7; CDR3: CASSRASYEQYF
V: TRBV19; J: TRBJ1-2; CDR3: CASSFRGGNYGYTF